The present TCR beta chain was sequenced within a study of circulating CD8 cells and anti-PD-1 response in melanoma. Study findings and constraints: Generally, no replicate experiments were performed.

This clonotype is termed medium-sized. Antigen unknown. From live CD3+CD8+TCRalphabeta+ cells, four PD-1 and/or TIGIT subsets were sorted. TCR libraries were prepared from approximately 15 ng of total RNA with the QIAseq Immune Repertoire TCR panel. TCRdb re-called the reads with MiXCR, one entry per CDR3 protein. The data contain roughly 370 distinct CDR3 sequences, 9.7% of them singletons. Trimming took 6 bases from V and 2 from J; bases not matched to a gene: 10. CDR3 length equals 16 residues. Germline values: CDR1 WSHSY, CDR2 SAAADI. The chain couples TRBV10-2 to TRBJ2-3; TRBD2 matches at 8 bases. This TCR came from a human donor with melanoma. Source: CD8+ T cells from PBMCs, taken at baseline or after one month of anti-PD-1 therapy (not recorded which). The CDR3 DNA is TGCGCCAGCAGAGCGGGGGCCTTCCGTTACACAGATACGCAGTATTTT. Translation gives CASRAGAFRYTDTQYF.